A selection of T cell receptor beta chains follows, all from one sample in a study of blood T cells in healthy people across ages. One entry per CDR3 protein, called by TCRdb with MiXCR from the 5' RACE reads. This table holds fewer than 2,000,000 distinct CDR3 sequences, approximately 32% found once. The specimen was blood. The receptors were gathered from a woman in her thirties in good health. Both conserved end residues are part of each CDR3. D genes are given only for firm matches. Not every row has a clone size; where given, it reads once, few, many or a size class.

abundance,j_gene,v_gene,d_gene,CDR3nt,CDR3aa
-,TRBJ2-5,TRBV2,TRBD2,TGTGCCAGCAAGAGTAGCGGGGTGGACACCCAGTACTTC,CASKSSGVDTQYF
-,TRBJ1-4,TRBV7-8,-,TGTGCCAGCAGCGGAGAGGGAGCGAAAGGGGAAAAACTGTTTTTT,CASSGEGAKGEKLFF
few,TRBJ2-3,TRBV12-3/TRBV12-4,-,TGTGCCAGCAGTTTATTCGGATCCCGGGACACAGATACGCAGTATTTT,CASSLFGSRDTDTQYF
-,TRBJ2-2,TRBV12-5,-,TGTGCTAGTGGTTTATCAGGATTCGCCGGGGAGCTGTTTTTT,CASGLSGFAGELFF
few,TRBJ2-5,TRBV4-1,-,TGCGCCAGCAGCCAAGATCCGACTGGGGCGGGCGAAGAGACCCAGTACTTC,CASSQDPTGAGEETQYF
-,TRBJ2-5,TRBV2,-,TGTGCCAGCAGGGAGCTATGGCTGTCGACCCAGTACTTC,CASRELWLSTQYF
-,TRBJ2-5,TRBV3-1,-,TGTGCCAGCAGCCTACTCGATAAAGAGACCCAGTACTTC,CASSLLDKETQYF
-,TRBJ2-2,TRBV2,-,TGTGCCAGCCGTATAGACTGGGACGGGGAGCTGTTTTTT,CASRIDWDGELFF
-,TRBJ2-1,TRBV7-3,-,TGTGCCAGCAGCTATGGTCCAGCGGGTAAGCAGTTCTTC,CASSYGPAGKQFF
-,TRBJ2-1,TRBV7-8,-,TGTGCCAGCAGCTTAGCAAGCCAGACTGGGAACAATGAGCAGTTCTTC,CASSLASQTGNNEQFF
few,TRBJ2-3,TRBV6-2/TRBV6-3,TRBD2,TGTGCCAGCAGTTACTCGGTTAGCGGGGGCACAGATACGCAGTATTTT,CASSYSVSGGTDTQYF
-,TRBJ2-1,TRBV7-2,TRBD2,TGTGCCAGCAGGCCTGCTTACGGCCGGGGGGGCGAGGATGAGCAGTTCTTC,CASRPAYGRGGEDEQFF
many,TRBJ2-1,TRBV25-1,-,TGTGCCAGCAGCGGCGGCAGCTCCTACAATGAGCAGTTCTTC,CASSGGSSYNEQFF
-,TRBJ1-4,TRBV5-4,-,TGTGCCAGCAGCTTGGAGACAGGAGGGAAGGAAAAACTGTTTTTT,CASSLETGGKEKLFF
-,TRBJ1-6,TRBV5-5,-,TGTGCCAGCAGCCGACAGGATAGCTCCTATAATTCACCCCTCCACTTT,CASSRQDSSYNSPLHF
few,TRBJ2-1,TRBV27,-,TGTGCCAGCAGTTTTAATCACAATGAGCAGTTCTTC,CASSFNHNEQFF
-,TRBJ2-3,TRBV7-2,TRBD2,TGTGCCAGCAGCTTAACTAGCGGCCCTTCAGATACGCAGTATTTT,CASSLTSGPSDTQYF
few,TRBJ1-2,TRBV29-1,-,TGCAGCGATTACCGGGCCCAGGTCGGTGGCTACACCTTC,CSDYRAQVGGYTF
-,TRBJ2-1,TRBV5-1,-,TGCGCCAGCAGCTTGGCCGTCGATCGCAATGAGCAGTTCTTC,CASSLAVDRNEQFF
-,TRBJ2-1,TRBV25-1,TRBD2,TGTGCCAGCCGTGAATCCGGCGGGGGGCCATATGAGCAGTTCTTC,CASRESGGGPYEQFF
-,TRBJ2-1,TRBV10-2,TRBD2,TGCGCCGCCCGTCTGGCGGGGGAGGGTCATGAGCAGTTCTTC,CAARLAGEGHEQFF
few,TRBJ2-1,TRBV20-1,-,TGCAGTGCTAGAGATAAGGGAAGCTCCTACAATGAGCAGTTCTTC,CSARDKGSSYNEQFF